Shown below are 31 T cell receptor beta chains from a single sample sequenced in a study of T cells in Graves' hyperthyroidism and ophthalmopathy. There were TCR beta CDR3 regions amplified from RNA transcripts. HTBI primers were used for first-round RT-PCR of the TCR CDR3. TCRdb re-analysed the multiplex PCR reads in MiXCR, keeping a single row per CDR3 protein. The table records about 560,000 distinct CDR3 sequences, roughly 17% of them present only once. The sample was blood. The receptors come from a young woman with Graves' hyperthyroidism.

In its sample, this clonotype was seen many times. V gene TRBV30 combines with J gene TRBJ1-1; 10 nucleotides line up with TRBD1. Unmatched junction bases numbered 11, after V lost 1 base and J lost 6 bases. The CDR3 totals 16 residues. Germline V gene lookup returns CDR1 GTSNPN and CDR2 SVGIG (reference sequence). The DNA for the CDR3 is TGTGCCTGGAGTGCAGTACCCTTCGGACAGGGGGCTGAAGCTTTCTTT. The encoded protein is CAWSAVPFGQGAEAFF.

The chain recombines TRBV7-9 with TRBJ1-5; 7 bases match TRBD1. CDR1 and CDR2 from the germline V gene are SEHNR and FQNEAQ (reference sequence). There are 20 residues in the CDR3. The junction had 17 bases not matched to a gene; V was cut back by 3 bases and J by 0 bases. Here the CDR3 reads CASSLNGQVGWVYSNQPQHF. CDR3 coding DNA: TGTGCCAGCAGCTTGAACGGACAGGTGGGGTGGGTTTATAGCAATCAGCCCCAGCATTTT. The full variable domain, its missing parts supplied by reference TRBV7-9 and TRBJ1-5, is DTGVSQNPRHKITKRGQNVTFRCDPISEHNRLYWYRQTLGQGPEFLTYFQNEAQLEKSRLLSDRFSAERPKGSFSTLEIQRTEQGDSAMYLCASSLNGQVGWVYSNQPQHFGDGTRLSIL.

The table lists this clonotype with many counts. The chain carries TRBV2 and TRBJ2-7; D gene ambiguous. Germline V lookup: CDR1 SNHLY, CDR2 FYNNEI. This CDR3 region has 14 residues. V was clipped by 4 bases and J by 3 bases, with 13 bases between them. DNA of the CDR3: TGTGCCAGCAGTGTTGGGTCGGAGATCTACGAGCAGTACTTC. It codes for CASSVGSEIYEQYF.

This clonotype was counted between two and nine times. The rearrangement joins TRBV19 to TRBJ2-3; D is perhaps TRBD2 (6 bases). V lost 10 bases and J lost 3, with 20 bases in between. The CDR3 totals 15 residues. The V gene's germline CDR1 is LNHDA and CDR2 SQIVND (reference sequence). The CDR3 DNA sequence: TGTGCCACTCGCTCGGGGAGGAGGGCGACAGATACGCAGTATTTT. Protein: CATRSGRRATDTQYF. Variable domain in full (rest from reference TRBV19 and TRBJ2-3): DGGITQSPKYLFRKEGQNVTLSCEQNLNHDAMYWYRQDPGQGLRLIYYSQIVNDFQKGDIAEGYSVSREKKESFPLTVTSAQKNPTAFYLCATRSGRRATDTQYFGPGTRLTVL.

The chain carries TRBV20-1 and TRBJ2-3, with 11 bases matching TRBD2. There are 16 residues in the CDR3. The germline V gene encodes CDR1 DFQATT and CDR2 SNEGSKA (reference sequence). V dropped 0 bases and J dropped 7; count of bases not matched to a gene: 9. The CDR3 reads CSARDEKLAGVYTQYF. The CDR3 DNA reads TGCAGTGCTAGAGACGAAAAACTAGCGGGGGTATATACGCAGTATTTT.

This clonotype was counted ten times or more. This sequence joins TRBV7-2 and TRBJ2-5; 8 bases are shared with TRBD2. This CDR3 region has 13 residues. V gave up 8 bases and J gave up 5 bases; unmatched junction bases: 7. Germline assignment: CDR1 SGHTA and CDR2 FQGNSA. Written as DNA, the CDR3 is TGTGCCAGCCGGCGGGGGGCGGCGGAGACCCAGTACTTC. As protein: CASRRGAAETQYF. Variable domain in full (rest from reference TRBV7-2 and TRBJ2-5): GAGVSQSPSNKVTEKGKDVELRCDPISGHTALYWYRQSLGQGLEFLIYFQGNSAPDKSGLPSDRFSAERTGGSVSTLTIQRTQQEDSAVYLCASRRGAAETQYFGPGTRLLVL.

About this clonotype: Since a much larger clone is just one base distant, this may be a read error. The CDR3 spells CAGSEDGSGRFEQFF. In nucleotides, the CDR3 is TGTGCCGGCAGTGAAGATGGTAGCGGGAGGTTTGAGCAGTTCTTC. The chain links TRBV6-1 to TRBJ2-1; 10 nucleotides agree with TRBD2. CDR1 is MNHNS and CDR2 is SASEGT in the germline V gene. The CDR3 contains 15 residues.

The chain has TRBV30 and TRBJ2-7, with 9 positions matching TRBD2. The junction had 9 bases not matched to a gene; V was cut back by 3 bases and J by 9 bases. The CDR3 covers 13 residues. The germline V gene encodes CDR1 GTSNPN and CDR2 SVGIG (reference sequence). CDR3 coding DNA: TGTGCCTGGAGAAGGACTAGCGCCAAGGGGCAGTACTTC. It translates to CAWRRTSAKGQYF.

This clonotype has only a few counts. This sequence joins TRBV29-1 and TRBJ2-2; tentative D call: TRBD2 (7 bases). Trimming stripped 4 bases from V and 1 base from J, with 10 bases between. Germline V gene lookup returns CDR1 SQVTM and CDR2 ANQGSEA. This CDR3 is built from 14 residues. The CDR3 sequence: CSVVGGLNTGELFF. CDR3 nucleotide sequence: TGCAGCGTTGTCGGGGGGCTGAACACCGGGGAGCTGTTTTTT.

The chain is built from TRBV6-2 or TRBV6-3 and TRBJ1-1; 11 bases are shared with TRBD1. The CDR3 runs to 17 residues. The germline gives CDR1 MNHEY, CDR2 SVGEGT. J was trimmed by 4 bases and V by 5 bases; bases with no gene match: 12. The CDR3 DNA reads as TGTGCCAGCAGTCTTACGTGGACAGGGGGCGCGTTCACTGAAGCTTTCTTT. Its protein is CASSLTWTGGAFTEAFF.

This clonotype was counted many times. This chain uses TRBV30 with TRBJ2-3, with TRBD2 identical over 13 bases. The germline gives CDR1 GTSNPN, CDR2 SVGIG (reference sequence). The trim removed 8 bases at V and 4 bases at J, leaving 9 bases unmatched. The CDR3 has 15 residues. The DNA for the CDR3 is TGTGCCCGCCAACTAGCGGGAGGGCCGGCAGATACGCAGTATTTT. Translation gives CARQLAGGPADTQYF.

This clonotype was seen at least ten times. This sequence joins TRBV12-3 or TRBV12-4 and TRBJ1-6; TRBD1 agrees at 8 bases. The CDR3 is 18 amino acids. Trimming removed 4 bases from V and 0 bases from J; junction bases left unmatched: 8. DNA for the CDR3: TGTGCCAGCAGTTCCCGCGGACAGGGCAGCTCCTATAATTCACCCCTCCACTTT. It specifies CASSSRGQGSSYNSPLHF.

The chain combines TRBV28 with TRBJ1-5, with D perhaps TRBD1 (5 bases). Trimming removed 2 bases from V and 3 bases from J, with 14 bases in between. CDR1 and CDR2 from the germline V gene are MDHEN and SYDVKM. This CDR3 region has 16 residues. DNA of the CDR3: TGTGCCAGCAGTTTACGGGACGGCCTCTCCAATCAGCCCCAGCATTTT. Translating gives CASSLRDGLSNQPQHF. Drawing the rest from reference TRBV28 and TRBJ1-5, the complete variable domain is DVKVTQSSRYLVKRTGEKVFLECVQDMDHENMFWYRQDPGLGLRLIYFSYDVKMKEKGDIPEGYSVSREKKERFSLILESASTNQTSMYLCASSLRDGLSNQPQHFGDGTRLSIL.

This clonotype occurred many times. The chain uses TRBV28 and TRBJ2-1; maybe TRBD2 (6 bases). The CDR3 consists of 14 residues. V was trimmed by 5 bases and J by 9 bases, leaving 17 bases between them. CDR1 is MDHEN and CDR2 is SYDVKM in the germline V gene. The CDR3 loop reads CASSILGEAGEQFF. DNA for the CDR3: TGTGCCAGCAGTATATTAGGGGAGGCGGGTGAGCAGTTCTTC.

The chain has TRBV2 and TRBJ1-6; D ambiguous. Germline CDR1 is SNHLY and CDR2 is FYNNEI. The V end was cut by 8 bases, the J end by 6 bases, with 14 bases between. The CDR3 contains 14 residues. The CDR3 coding sequence is TGTGCCAGCGACCGGGAGCAGAGTAATTCACCCCTCCACTTT. Amino acid sequence: CASDREQSNSPLHF. Variable domain in full (rest from reference TRBV2 and TRBJ1-6): EPEVTQTPSHQVTQMGQEVILRCVPISNHLYFYWYRQILGQKVEFLVSFYNNEISEKSEIFDDQFSVERPDGSNFTLKIRSTKLEDSAMYFCASDREQSNSPLHFGNGTRLTVT.

This clonotype was recorded at least ten times. This chain joins TRBV7-8 and TRBJ1-2; 7 positions match TRBD1. The V and J ends lost 0 bases and 6 bases, in that order; junction bases with no gene match: 13. This CDR3 spans 17 amino acids. CDR1 and CDR2 (germline): SGHVS, FQNEAQ. CDR3 sequence (DNA): TGTGCCAGCAGCTTAGCGGAGACAGGGAGTCGGATGGATGGCTACACCTTC. Protein sequence: CASSLAETGSRMDGYTF.

CDR3 coding DNA: TGTGCCAGCAGCCAAGGACTAGCGGTCCCCTACGAGCAGTACTTC. This gives the protein CASSQGLAVPYEQYF. The V gene is TRBV3-1, the J gene TRBJ2-7; 9 bases fit TRBD2. CDR1 LGHDT and CDR2 YNNKEL come from the germline V gene (reference sequence). Trimming removed 1 base from V and 2 bases from J; junction bases left unmatched: 3. CDR3 length equals 15 residues.

This clonotype was seen repeatedly, ten times or more. CDR3 DNA: TGTGCCTGGAGTCTCGGACTAGCGGGAACCTACGAGCAGTACTTC. It translates to CAWSLGLAGTYEQYF. This chain links TRBV30 with TRBJ2-7; the match to TRBD2 covers 12 bases. Germline V CDR1 and CDR2: GTSNPN, SVGIG (reference sequence). This CDR3 comprises 15 residues. Trimming at V came to 2 bases and at J to 2 bases, leaving 4 bases not matched to a gene.

This clonotype turned up a few times. The rearrangement links TRBV12-3 or TRBV12-4 to TRBJ2-1; D is undetermined. Trimming removed 3 bases from V and 0 bases from J, with 12 bases in between. The CDR3 contains 16 residues. Here the CDR3 reads CASSFARGLSYNEQFF. The DNA of the CDR3 is TGTGCCAGCAGTTTCGCCCGCGGCCTCTCCTACAATGAGCAGTTCTTC.

The DNA of the CDR3 is TGTGCCAGCAGCGCCGGGACAGGGTTCTCCTACGAGCAGTACTTC. This translates into CASSAGTGFSYEQYF. The J gene is TRBJ2-7, the V gene TRBV9; 9 bases fit TRBD1. This CDR3 region has 15 residues. With 3 bases clipped from V and 0 bases from J, the junction kept 4 bases outside the gene matches. Germline V gene data show CDR1 as SGDLS and CDR2 as YYNGEE.

The sample holds many counts of this clonotype. The chain has TRBV7-9 and TRBJ2-5; no clear D. V was clipped by 5 bases and J by 0 bases, with 16 bases between them. In germline, CDR1 is SEHNR, CDR2 FQNEAQ (reference sequence). The CDR3 runs to 16 residues. CDR3 nucleotide sequence: TGTGCCAGCAGCCGTCGAATGAGCATGTACCAAGAGACCCAGTACTTC. It codes for CASSRRMSMYQETQYF.

The rearrangement joins TRBV25-1 to TRBJ1-2, with 7 nucleotides matching TRBD1. The CDR3 loop spans 12 amino acids. With 5 bases clipped from V and 6 bases from J, the junction kept 3 bases outside the gene matches. CDR1 is MGHDK, CDR2 SYGVNS, per germline. Here the CDR3 DNA reads TGTGCCAGCAGTTGGGACAGAGATGGCTACACCTTC. It yields the protein CASSWDRDGYTF.

This clonotype was recorded many times. V and J are TRBV3-1 and TRBJ2-2, with TRBD1 as a possible D gene (6 bases). V was pared by 1 base and J by 0 bases, with 9 bases between. This CDR3 region has 16 residues. The germline V gene has CDR1 LGHDT and CDR2 YNNKEL (reference sequence). The CDR3 DNA follows: TGTGCCAGCAGCCAAGGGACAGCCTCGAACACCGGGGAGCTGTTTTTT. This sequence encodes CASSQGTASNTGELFF.

The rearrangement uses TRBV20-1 and TRBJ2-2, with TRBD1 as a possible D gene (5 bases). The V end lost 0 bases, the J end lost 0 bases, and 8 bases lay between the germline ends. Germline values: CDR1 DFQATT, CDR2 SNEGSKA (reference sequence). There are 15 residues in the CDR3. CDR3 sequence reads: CSARDQGTNTGELFF. The CDR3 bases are TGCAGTGCTAGAGATCAGGGTACGAACACCGGGGAGCTGTTTTTT.

This clonotype was seen only a few times. A junction end diverges from the germline sequence, so it may reflect a read error. Written as DNA, the CDR3 is TGTGTCAGCAGTCTGGCGACACACCGCGGGTCCAACACTGAAGCTTTCTTT. It is translated as CVSSLATHRGSNTEAFF. This chain links TRBV27 with TRBJ1-1; no clear D. Germline V gene lookup returns CDR1 MNHEY and CDR2 SMNVEV (reference sequence). CDR3 length: 17 amino acids.

The chain couples TRBV2 to TRBJ2-2, with 7 bases identical to TRBD2. The V gene's germline CDR1 is SNHLY and CDR2 FYNNEI. The CDR3 totals 15 residues. V lost 3 bases to trimming and J lost 4 bases; unmatched junction nucleotides: 5. CDR3 residues: CASSDSGGSTGELFF. CDR3 in DNA: TGTGCCAGCAGTGACTCCGGGGGGTCCACCGGGGAGCTGTTTTTT. Filled out from reference TRBV2 and TRBJ2-2, the complete variable domain reads EPEVTQTPSHQVTQMGQEVILRCVPISNHLYFYWYRQILGQKVEFLVSFYNNEISEKSEIFDDQFSVERPDGSNFTLKIRSTKLEDSAMYFCASSDSGGSTGELFFGEGSRLTVL.

The genes are TRBV20-1 and TRBJ1-1, with TRBD1 identical over 8 bases. CDR1 and CDR2 from the germline V gene are DFQATT and SNEGSKA (reference sequence). This CDR3 is 13 amino acids long. V shed 2 bases, J shed 4 bases, and the junction held 3 bases outside the gene matches. Here the CDR3 reads CSARKDRVTEAFF. CDR3 in DNA: TGCAGTGCTAGAAAGGACAGGGTCACTGAAGCTTTCTTT.

In this sample, this clonotype turned up many times. This chain connects TRBV28 to TRBJ1-6; D perhaps matches TRBD1 (5 bases). The V and J ends lost 3 bases and 7 bases respectively, with 10 bases between them. The CDR3 is 14 amino acids. CDR1 and CDR2 from the germline V gene are MDHEN and SYDVKM. The CDR3 bases are TGTGCCAGCAGTTTCGGGACGTCAAATTCACCCCTCCACTTT. Its protein product is CASSFGTSNSPLHF.

This clonotype has at least ten counts. V and J are TRBV20-1 and TRBJ2-1; 9 positions agree with TRBD2. The CDR3 is 15 residues long. Trimming removed 3 bases from V and 10 bases from J; junction bases left unmatched: 13. Germline V gene sequence: CDR1 DFQATT, CDR2 SNEGSKA (reference sequence). The CDR3 sequence is CSASGLAGGPSEQFF. The CDR3 DNA follows: TGCAGTGCTAGCGGTCTTGCGGGAGGGCCCTCAGAGCAGTTCTTC.

This clonotype was observed a handful of times. This chain links TRBV30 with TRBJ1-2, with D perhaps matching TRBD1 (5 bases). Trimming pared 0 bases from V and 7 bases from J, leaving 6 bases between. Germline CDR1 is GTSNPN and CDR2 is SVGIG (reference sequence). CDR3 length equals 11 residues. The chain's CDR3 is CAWSVRGGYTF. Here the CDR3 DNA reads TGTGCCTGGAGTGTAAGGGGTGGCTACACCTTC.

On this clonotype: The junction and the germline gene differ at one end; a read error may be behind it. The chain joins TRBV28 to TRBJ2-2, with a weak D call TRBD2 (5 bases). There are 13 residues in the CDR3. CDR1 MDHEN and CDR2 SYDVKM come from the germline V gene. Here the CDR3 DNA reads TGTGCCAGCAGTTTCCTCTCATCCGGGGAGCTGTCTTTT. Translation: CASSFLSSGELSF.